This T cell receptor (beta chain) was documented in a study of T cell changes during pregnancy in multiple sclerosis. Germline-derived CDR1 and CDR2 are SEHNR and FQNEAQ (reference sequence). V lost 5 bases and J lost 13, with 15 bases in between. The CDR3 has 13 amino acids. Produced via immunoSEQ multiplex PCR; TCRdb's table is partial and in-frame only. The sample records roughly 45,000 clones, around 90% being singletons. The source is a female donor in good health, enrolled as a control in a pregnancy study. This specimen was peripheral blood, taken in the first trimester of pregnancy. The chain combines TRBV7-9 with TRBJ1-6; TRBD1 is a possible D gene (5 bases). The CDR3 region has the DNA TGTGCCAGCAGCGTCCGGGACTCCCGTCCCCTCCACTTT. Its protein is CASSVRDSRPLHF.